What follows are 27 T cell receptor beta chains derived from one specimen sequenced in a study of shared clonotypes between healthy human individuals. Profiled with immunoSEQ multiplex PCR; TCRdb holds only in-frame clones, not every one. The sample records some 500,000 clones, around three quarters being singletons. Sequencing was done on a sample of PBMCs. Receptor source: a middle-aged woman in good health. Some clones in this sample may be carry-over from other donors' samples.

The V and J genes are TRBV7-9 and TRBJ1-2; maybe TRBD1 (5 bases). Trimming removed 6 bases from V and 3 bases from J, with 5 bases in between. The length of the CDR3 is 11 residues. The germline V gene has CDR1 SEHNR and CDR2 FQNEAQ (reference sequence). The CDR3 is CASRGDYGYTF. The CDR3 nucleotides read TGTGCCAGCAGGGGGGACTATGGCTACACCTTC.

V is TRBV6-1 and J is TRBJ2-3; a weak D match, TRBD2 (5 bases). This CDR3 is 15 amino acids long. Looked up from germline, CDR1 is MNHNS and CDR2 is SASEGT. V shed 7 bases and J shed 1 base, with 15 bases lying between them. CDR3 residues: CASNQGGSGTDTQYF. CDR3 sequence (DNA): TGTGCCAGCAACCAAGGAGGTAGCGGCACAGATACGCAGTATTTT.

The CDR3 bases are TGTGCCAGCAGCCCGAGGTGGAGCTCCTACGAGCAGTACTTC. It translates to CASSPRWSSYEQYF. The V and J genes are TRBV7-2 and TRBJ2-7, with D hard to call. The V end lost 5 bases, the J end lost 0 bases, and 11 bases lay between the germline ends. Germline V CDR1 and CDR2: SGHTA, FQGNSA. The CDR3 runs to 14 residues.

V gene TRBV5-1 combines with J gene TRBJ2-1; 8 positions agree with TRBD2. This CDR3 spans 14 amino acids. Losses at the gene ends were 1 base for V and 10 bases for J; bases not matched to a gene: 7. Germline loops: CDR1 SGHRS, CDR2 YFSETQ. The CDR3, as DNA: TGCGCCAGCAGCTTGACGCGGGAGGCTGGGGAGCAGTTCTTC. Its protein product is CASSLTREAGEQFF. Full variable domain (missing parts from reference TRBV5-1 and TRBJ2-1): KAGVTQTPRYLIKTRGQQVTLSCSPISGHRSVSWYQQTPGQGLQFLFEYFSETQRNKGNFPGRFSGRQFSNSRSEMNVSTLELGDSALYLCASSLTREAGEQFFGPGTRLTVL.

The chain recombines TRBV19 with TRBJ1-2, with 10 bases lining up with TRBD1. Germline CDR1 LNHDA, CDR2 SQIVND (reference sequence). V was pared by 8 bases and J by 4 bases, with 19 bases of the junction left unmatched. This CDR3 contains 18 residues. The chain's CDR3 is CASSWMEAGTGVAYGYTF. CDR3 sequence (DNA): TGTGCCAGTTCGTGGATGGAAGCCGGGACAGGGGTTGCCTATGGCTACACCTTC.

The chain combines TRBV5-4 with TRBJ2-1; 12 bases are shared with TRBD2. The CDR3 loop spans 16 amino acids. In germline, CDR1 is SGHNT, CDR2 YYREEE (reference sequence). The V gene end was trimmed by 3 bases and the J gene end by 5 bases; junction bases not matched to a gene: 6. The CDR3: CASSSGLAGWNNEQFF. The CDR3 coding sequence is TGTGCCAGCAGCTCCGGACTAGCGGGATGGAACAATGAGCAGTTCTTC.

V usage is TRBV2 and J usage is TRBJ2-7; no clear D gene. The germline CDR1 and CDR2 sequences are SNHLY and FYNNEI. V shed 6 bases and J shed 0 bases, with 21 bases lying between them. CDR3 size: 17 residues. The CDR3 sequence: CASRVSKTASHSYEQYF. The CDR3 DNA reads as TGTGCCAGCAGGGTTTCTAAGACGGCCTCACACTCCTACGAGCAGTACTTC. Filled out from reference TRBV2 and TRBJ2-7, the complete variable domain reads EPEVTQTPSHQVTQMGQEVILRCVPISNHLYFYWYRQILGQKVEFLVSFYNNEISEKSEIFDDQFSVERPDGSNFTLKIRSTKLEDSAMYFCASRVSKTASHSYEQYFGPGTRLTVT.

This clone was seen once. This CDR3 reads CASSLLTDYGYTF. CDR3 in DNA: TGCGCCAGCAGCTTATTAACAGATTATGGCTACACCTTC. The V and J genes are TRBV5-1 and TRBJ1-2; no firm D call. Germline assignment: CDR1 SGHRS and CDR2 YFSETQ. The CDR3 runs to 13 residues. The V end lost 2 bases, the J end lost 5 bases, and 10 bases lay between the germline ends.

V is TRBV5-6 and J is TRBJ2-1, with 7 bases identical to TRBD2. Germline V gene lookup returns CDR1 SGHDT and CDR2 YYEEEE. This CDR3 has 15 residues. V dropped 4 bases and J dropped 1; count of bases not matched to a gene: 5. The CDR3, as DNA: TGTGCCAGCAGCACCGGGGGAGGGTCCTACAATGAGCAGTTCTTC. Translated, it gives CASSTGGGSYNEQFF. Full variable domain (outside the CDR3, taken from reference TRBV5-6 and TRBJ2-1): DAGVTQSPTHLIKTRGQQVTLRCSPKSGHDTVSWYQQALGQGPQFIFQYYEEEERQRGNFPDRFSGHQFPNYSSELNVNALLLGDSALYLCASSTGGGSYNEQFFGPGTRLTVL.

The J gene is TRBJ1-2, the V gene TRBV7-8; D unclear. In germline, CDR1 is SGHVS, CDR2 FQNEAQ. Trimming removed 4 bases at V and 4 bases at J, with 16 bases between. The CDR3 spans 15 residues. CDR3 nucleotide sequence: TGTGCCAGCAGCTCATCACTGACACGCGCCTATGGCTACACCTTC. Translated, it gives CASSSSLTRAYGYTF.

Worth noting for this clone: Its ends do not fully match the called genes, so a read error is possible. This rearrangement joins TRBV30 to TRBJ2-7; the match to TRBD2 covers 14 bases. Germline V CDR1 and CDR2: GTSNPN, SVGIG (reference sequence). This CDR3 has 15 amino acids. The CDR3 coding sequence is TGTGCCTGGAGTGTACTCGGGACTAGCGGGAGCCGGACCCTATTC. Its translation: CAWSVLGTSGSRTLF.

The rearrangement links TRBV18 to TRBJ2-7; 7 nucleotides align to TRBD1. CDR3 length: 12 residues. The junction had 5 bases not matched to a gene; V was cut back by 5 bases and J by 7 bases. Per the germline V gene, CDR1 is KGHSH and CDR2 is LQKENI. The CDR3 region has the DNA TGTGCCAGCTCAGAGGGGGCGCGAGAGCAGTACTTC. Protein sequence: CASSEGAREQYF.

Regarding this clone: The sample carries other DNA sequences with the same CDR3. The J gene is TRBJ2-2, the V gene TRBV18; D possibly corresponds to TRBD2 (5 bases). This CDR3 has 12 residues. Deletions cut 2 bases from V and 7 bases from J, with 5 bases between. In germline, CDR1 is KGHSH, CDR2 LQKENI. CDR3 amino acids: CASSPEGGELFF. CDR3 nucleotides: TGTGCCAGCTCACCAGAGGGCGGGGAGCTGTTTTTT.

The sample holds one count of this clone. The chain carries TRBV18 and TRBJ2-2; 7 bases line up with TRBD2. The V and J ends lost 2 bases and 13 bases, in that order; junction bases with no gene match: 13. Germline CDR1 KGHSH, CDR2 LQKENI. The CDR3 is 15 residues long. The chain's CDR3 is CASSPSGTNTEGLFF. The DNA of the CDR3 is TGTGCCAGCTCACCAAGCGGGACGAACACCGAGGGGCTGTTTTTT.

V usage is TRBV6-5 and J usage is TRBJ2-3, with a tentative D call TRBD2 (6 bases). Between the trimmed V and J ends, which lost 3 bases and 0 bases, there was a span of 13 bases. CDR1 and CDR2 from the germline V gene are MNHEY and SVGAGI. This CDR3 has 16 amino acids. The CDR3 DNA is TGTGCCAGCAGTTATAGGCGGGATACTAGCACAGATACGCAGTATTTT. Amino acids: CASSYRRDTSTDTQYF.

The table lists this clone with a count of one. This could be a read error, since a much larger clone is one nucleotide away. The chain uses TRBV7-9 and TRBJ2-1; TRBD1 matches 11 bases. This CDR3 has 15 amino acids. Trimming cost V 3 bases and J 3 bases; bases outside gene matches: 1. Germline loops: CDR1 SEHNR, CDR2 FQNEAQ (reference sequence). The CDR3 spells CASSFGTGGYNEQFF. In DNA form, the CDR3 reads TGTGCCAGCAGCTTCGGGACAGGGGGCTACAATGAGCAGTTCTTC.

A word on this clone: The identical CDR3 is also encoded by other nucleotide sequences in the sample. The chain is built from TRBV7-3 and TRBJ2-3, with 11 nucleotides matching TRBD2. Germline loops: CDR1 SGHTA, CDR2 FQGTGA. CDR3 length: 16 amino acids. Trimming at V came to 3 bases and at J to 2 bases, leaving 4 bases not matched to a gene. The CDR3 nucleotides are TGTGCCAGCAGCTTGGGACTAGCGGAGATCACAGATACGCAGTATTTT. As protein: CASSLGLAEITDTQYF.

CDR3 coding DNA: TGTGCCAGCAGCTTATTGGGGCCCCAGACTCCTGTGTCAGCCCAGTACTTC. Residues: CASSLLGPQTPVSAQYF. The chain has TRBV5-6 and TRBJ2-5; D possibly corresponds to TRBD1 (5 bases). In germline, CDR1 is SGHDT, CDR2 YYEEEE. V gave up 2 bases and J gave up 9 bases, with 26 bases separating them. The CDR3 consists of 17 residues.

The rearrangement links TRBV18 to TRBJ1-1; possibly TRBD1 for D (5 bases). Trimming stripped 5 bases from V and 1 base from J, with 14 bases between. This CDR3 has 15 amino acids. CDR1 is KGHSH, CDR2 LQKENI, per germline. The CDR3: CASSEYQGRNTEAFF. As DNA, the CDR3 is TGTGCCAGCTCAGAATACCAGGGACGGAACACTGAAGCTTTCTTT.

The chain uses TRBV6-1 and TRBJ1-2; 7 bases fit TRBD1. V trimming: 4 bases; J trimming: 7 bases; junction bases outside the gene matches: 6. CDR1 and CDR2 from the germline V gene are MNHNS and SASEGT. The CDR3 has 13 amino acids. The CDR3 protein is CASSAGTEPGYTF. CDR3 DNA sequence: TGTGCCAGCAGTGCGGGGACAGAGCCTGGCTACACCTTC.

The chain recombines TRBV13 with TRBJ2-1; the match to TRBD2 covers 12 bases. Germline V lookup: CDR1 PRHDT, CDR2 FYEKMQ (reference sequence). The CDR3 covers 15 residues. The V gene end was trimmed by 4 bases and the J gene end by 6 bases; junction bases not matched to a gene: 4. The CDR3, as DNA: TGTGCCAGCAGCTCTAGCGGGAGGGGGCTCAATGAGCAGTTCTTC. Its translation: CASSSSGRGLNEQFF.

This clone has a single count. The chain couples TRBV5-5 to TRBJ1-5; D ambiguous. The CDR3 totals 16 residues. Trimming left V 0 bases short and J 7 bases short, with 17 bases between. Germline values: CDR1 SGHKS, CDR2 YYEKEE (reference sequence). The CDR3 sequence: CASSLGLTGRSQPQHF. CDR3 sequence (DNA): TGTGCCAGCAGCTTGGGTCTGACGGGGAGGAGCCAGCCCCAGCATTTT.

The chain is built from TRBV6-1 and TRBJ2-7; D might be TRBD1 (6 bases). Germline CDR1 and CDR2: MNHNS and SASEGT. The germline V and J ends were trimmed by 9 bases and 3 bases, with 18 bases remaining between them. This CDR3 is built from 14 residues. The CDR3 DNA follows: TGTGCCAGTAGACTTGGACAGAGCAACTACGAGCAGTACTTC. Protein: CASRLGQSNYEQYF.

There are a few counts of this clone. The chain employs TRBV5-4 and TRBJ2-5; 7 nucleotides agree with TRBD1. The CDR3 consists of 14 residues. Trimming cost V 4 bases and J 2 bases; bases outside gene matches: 5. The germline CDR1 and CDR2 sequences are SGHNT and YYREEE (reference sequence). CDR3 region: CASSPRGQQETQYF. The DNA for the CDR3 is TGTGCCAGCAGCCCAAGGGGGCAGCAAGAGACCCAGTACTTC.

The chain is built from TRBV2 and TRBJ2-3; D unclear. This CDR3 comprises 12 residues. With 4 bases removed from V and 6 bases from J, the gap between germline ends came to 8 bases. Germline lookup yields CDR1 SNHLY and CDR2 FYNNEI. The CDR3 loop is CASSVYFDTQYF. The CDR3, as DNA: TGTGCCAGCAGTGTTTACTTTGATACGCAGTATTTT.

The chain carries TRBV15 and TRBJ1-3; D might be TRBD1 (6 bases). Per germline, CDR1 LNHNV and CDR2 YYDKDF (reference sequence). The V gene lost 0 bases and the J gene lost 5 bases, with 8 bases spanning the gap. The CDR3 contains 14 residues. CDR3 amino acids: CATSRDRDRNTIYF. CDR3 coding DNA: TGTGCCACCAGCAGAGATCGGGACAGAAACACCATATATTTT.

V gene TRBV28 combines with J gene TRBJ1-2; the D gene is possibly TRBD1 (6 bases). The V end was cut by 4 bases, the J end by 4 bases, with 10 bases between. Germline-derived CDR1 and CDR2 are MDHEN and SYDVKM. The CDR3 is made up of 13 amino acids. The CDR3 coding sequence is TGTGCCAGCAGTTCAGGACAGTCCTATGGCTACACCTTC. Amino acids: CASSSGQSYGYTF.